A single sample is the source of the 11 T cell receptor beta chains below, sequenced in a study of blood T cell repertoires in COVID-19. Here immunoSEQ multiplex PCR was the method, and the copy in TCRdb shows in-frame clones only, minus some. The repertoire includes over 200,000 clones, 83% of them detected once, and around 1.3% sits in the top ten. Sequenced sample: peripheral blood. The receptors originated from a woman aged 25-40 years with COVID-19, enrolled during active disease.

The chain carries TRBV10-3 and TRBJ2-7, with D perhaps matching TRBD1 (5 bases). Germline-derived CDR1 and CDR2 are ENHRY and SYGVKD. The CDR3 totals 13 residues. The V gene lost 7 bases and the J gene lost 1 base, with 11 bases spanning the gap. The CDR3 DNA sequence: TGTGCCATCAACGAAGACAGATCCTACGAGCAGTACTTC. It translates to CAINEDRSYEQYF.

This sequence joins TRBV18 and TRBJ1-2; the match to TRBD1 covers 10 bases. V shed 3 bases, J shed 8 bases, and the junction held 6 bases outside the gene matches. From germline, CDR1 is KGHSH and CDR2 LQKENI. The CDR3 sequence is 14 residues long. The CDR3 region has the DNA TGTGCCAGCTCACCGGGGGGACAGGGGTCCGGCTACACCTTC. Amino acids: CASSPGGQGSGYTF.

This sequence joins TRBV12-3 or TRBV12-4 and TRBJ1-2; TRBD1 might be the D (5 bases). Trimming stripped 3 bases from V and 7 bases from J, with 12 bases between. The CDR3 runs 13 residues. The CDR3 coding sequence is TGTGCCAGCAGTTTGAAAAGCGGGGGTGGCTACACCTTC. Its translation: CASSLKSGGGYTF.

Relative to its sample, this clone is medium-sized. The chain links TRBV7-3 to TRBJ2-2, with D tentatively TRBD1 (5 bases). Germline values: CDR1 SGHTA, CDR2 FQGTGA. The CDR3 covers 14 residues. Trimming shortened V by 2 bases and J by 7 bases, and 11 bases separated the two germline ends. CDR3 bases: TGTGCCAGCAGCTTATGGCAGGGCGACGGGGAGCTGTTTTTT. Translated, it gives CASSLWQGDGELFF.

V usage is TRBV28 and J usage is TRBJ2-3; 12 bases agree with TRBD2. Unmatched junction bases numbered 6, after V lost 5 bases and J lost 6 bases. The germline gives CDR1 MDHEN, CDR2 SYDVKM. The CDR3 sequence is 15 residues long. Here the CDR3 DNA reads TGTGCCAGCAGTCCCCGGGGGACTAGCGGGGATACGCAGTATTTT. Amino acid sequence: CASSPRGTSGDTQYF.

A few counts support this clone. This chain joins TRBV18 and TRBJ2-5, with 7 nucleotides matching TRBD1. The CDR3 is made up of 14 amino acids. J gave up 1 base and V 4 bases, and 3 bases lay outside the gene matches. Germline V gives CDR1 KGHSH, CDR2 LQKENI. CDR3 protein: CASSLQGSQETQYF. The CDR3 region has the DNA TGTGCCAGCTCACTACAGGGGTCCCAAGAGACCCAGTACTTC.

The chain employs TRBV30 and TRBJ1-2, with D possibly TRBD1 on 5 matching bases. Trimming took 2 bases from V and 6 from J, leaving 7 bases between them. From germline, CDR1 is GTSNPN and CDR2 SVGIG (reference sequence). This CDR3 has 11 residues. The CDR3 nucleotides are TGTGCCTGGAGTTGGGGGGATGGCTACACCTTC. It specifies CAWSWGDGYTF.

V is TRBV25-1 and J is TRBJ2-7; perhaps TRBD2 as D (6 bases). The CDR3 is 14 amino acids. Germline values: CDR1 MGHDK, CDR2 SYGVNS. The germline V and J ends were trimmed by 6 bases and 1 base, with 13 bases remaining between them. CDR3 nucleotide sequence: TGTGCCAGCAGCACCGGGACTGTGTCCTACGAGCAGTACTTC. The encoded protein is CASSTGTVSYEQYF.

This clone was seen only a few times. The chain carries TRBV7-2 and TRBJ1-1, with D uncertain. Germline V gene lookup returns CDR1 SGHTA and CDR2 FQGNSA. CDR3 length: 14 residues. Trimming stripped 5 bases from V and 0 bases from J, with 10 bases between. CDR3 in amino acids: CASSLPEMNTEAFF. In DNA form, the CDR3 reads TGTGCCAGCAGCCTCCCAGAAATGAACACTGAAGCTTTCTTT.

This chain links TRBV6-6 with TRBJ1-2, with 7 bases fitting TRBD1. The junction had 7 bases not matched to a gene; V was cut back by 6 bases and J by 0 bases. This CDR3 is 15 amino acids long. Germline loops: CDR1 MNHNY, CDR2 SVGAGI (reference sequence). The CDR3 DNA follows: TGTGCCAGCAGGTCACAGGGGAACCCTAACTATGGCTACACCTTC. Residues: CASRSQGNPNYGYTF.

This chain connects TRBV6-5 to TRBJ1-2, with 7 bases lining up with TRBD1. The CDR3 length is 12 residues. CDR1 is MNHEY and CDR2 is SVGAGI in the germline V gene. The V and J ends lost 4 bases and 8 bases, in that order; junction bases with no gene match: 4. In nucleotides, the CDR3 is TGTGCCAGCAGTTTGACAGGGAGAGGCTACACCTTC. It codes for CASSLTGRGYTF.